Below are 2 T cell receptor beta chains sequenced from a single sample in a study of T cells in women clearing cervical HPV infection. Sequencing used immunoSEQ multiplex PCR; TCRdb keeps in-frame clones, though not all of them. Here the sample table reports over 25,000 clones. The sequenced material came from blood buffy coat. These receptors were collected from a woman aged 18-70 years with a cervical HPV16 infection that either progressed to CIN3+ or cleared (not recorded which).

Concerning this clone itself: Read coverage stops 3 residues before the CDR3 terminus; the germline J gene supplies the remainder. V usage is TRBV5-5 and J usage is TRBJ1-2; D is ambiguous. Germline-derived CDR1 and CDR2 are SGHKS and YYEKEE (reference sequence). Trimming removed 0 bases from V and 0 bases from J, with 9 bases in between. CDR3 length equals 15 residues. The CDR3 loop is CASSLAIATNYGYTF. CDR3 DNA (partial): TGTGCCAGCAGCTTGGCCATCGCTACTAACTATGGC.

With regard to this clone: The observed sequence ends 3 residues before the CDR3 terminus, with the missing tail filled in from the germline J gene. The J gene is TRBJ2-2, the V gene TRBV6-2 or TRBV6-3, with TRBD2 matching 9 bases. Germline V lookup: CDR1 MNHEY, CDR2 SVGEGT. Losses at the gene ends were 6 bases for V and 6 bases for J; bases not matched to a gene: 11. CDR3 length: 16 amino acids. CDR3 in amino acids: CASSAPGLAFSGELFF. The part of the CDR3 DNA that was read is TGTGCCAGCAGCGCTCCGGGACTAGCTTTTTCCGGGGAG.